This T cell receptor beta chain originates from a study of blood T cells in healthy people across ages. Study results and caveats: Changes seen in expanded clonotypes were possibly confounded by donor CMV status left unknown.

This clonotype was recorded many times. Its antigen is not identified. Germline CDR1 is MNHEY and CDR2 is SMNVEV (reference sequence). The germline V and J ends were trimmed by 7 bases and 7 bases, with 14 bases remaining between them. This CDR3 comprises 13 residues. With a J-beta primer mix and a sample-barcoded 5' primer, a second PCR ran roughly 6 to 11 cycles. TCRdb passed the 5' RACE reads through MiXCR, listing each CDR3 protein once. The table includes 710,000 or so distinct CDR3 sequences, approximately 30% detected once. Whenever a sample was processed, at least 7 million PBMCs were isolated. No fewer than 5.5 micrograms of total RNA were isolated from every sample.

The rearrangement links TRBV27 to TRBJ2-1; possible D gene TRBD2, 5 bases. This sequence was found in a woman aged 80 or older in good health. Specimen: blood. The CDR3 here is CASTSGSANEQFF. The DNA for the CDR3 is TGTGCCAGCACCTCGGGGTCTGCGAATGAGCAGTTCTTC.